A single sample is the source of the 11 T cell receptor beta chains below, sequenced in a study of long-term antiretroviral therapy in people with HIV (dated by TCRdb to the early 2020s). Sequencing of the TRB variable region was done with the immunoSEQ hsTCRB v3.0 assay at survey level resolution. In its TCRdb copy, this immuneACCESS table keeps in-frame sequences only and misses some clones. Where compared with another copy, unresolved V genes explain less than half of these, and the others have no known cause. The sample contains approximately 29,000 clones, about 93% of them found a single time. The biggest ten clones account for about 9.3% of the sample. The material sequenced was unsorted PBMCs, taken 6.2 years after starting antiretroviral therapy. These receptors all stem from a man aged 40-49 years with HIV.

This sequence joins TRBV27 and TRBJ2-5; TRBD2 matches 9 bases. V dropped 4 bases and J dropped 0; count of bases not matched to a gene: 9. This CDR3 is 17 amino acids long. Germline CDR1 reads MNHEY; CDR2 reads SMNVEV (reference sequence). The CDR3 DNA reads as TGTGCCAGCAGTTCGACCCGAGCGGGAGGTAACCAAGAGACCCAGTACTTC. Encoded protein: CASSSTRAGGNQETQYF.

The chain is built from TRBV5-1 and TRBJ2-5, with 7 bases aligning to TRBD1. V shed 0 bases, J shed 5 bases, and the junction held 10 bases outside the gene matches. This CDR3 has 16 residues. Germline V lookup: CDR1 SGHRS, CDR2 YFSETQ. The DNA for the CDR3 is TGCGCCAGCAGCTTGGAACCGACAGGGCGATCGGAGACCCAGTACTTC. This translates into CASSLEPTGRSETQYF.

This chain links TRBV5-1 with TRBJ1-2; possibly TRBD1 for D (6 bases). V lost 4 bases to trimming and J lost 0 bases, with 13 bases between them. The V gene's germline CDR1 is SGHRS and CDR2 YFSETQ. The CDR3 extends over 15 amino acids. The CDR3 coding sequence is TGCGCCAGCAGCGAGGCAGGGGAAGCTAACTATGGCTACACCTTC. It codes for CASSEAGEANYGYTF.

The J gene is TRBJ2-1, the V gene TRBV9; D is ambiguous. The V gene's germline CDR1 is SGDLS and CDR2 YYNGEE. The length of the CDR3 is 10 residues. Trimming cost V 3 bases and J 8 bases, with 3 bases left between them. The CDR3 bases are TGTGCCAGCAGCGGGCATGAGCAGTTCTTC. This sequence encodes CASSGHEQFF. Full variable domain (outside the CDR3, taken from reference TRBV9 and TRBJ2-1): DSGVTQTPKHLITATGQRVTLRCSPRSGDLSVYWYQQSLDQGLQFLIQYYNGEERAKGNILERFSAQQFPDLHSELNLSSLELGDSALYFCASSGHEQFFGPGTRLTVL.

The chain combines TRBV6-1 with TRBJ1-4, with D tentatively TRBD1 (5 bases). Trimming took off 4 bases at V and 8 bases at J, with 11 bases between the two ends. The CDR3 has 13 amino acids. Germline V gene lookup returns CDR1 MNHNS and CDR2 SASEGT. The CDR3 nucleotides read TGTGCCAGCAGTGGCCAGGGTGGGGAAAAACTGTTTTTT. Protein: CASSGQGGEKLFF.

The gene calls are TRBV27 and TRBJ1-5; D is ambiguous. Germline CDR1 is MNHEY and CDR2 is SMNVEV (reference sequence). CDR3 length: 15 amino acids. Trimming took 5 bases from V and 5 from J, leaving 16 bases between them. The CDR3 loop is CASSTRTDPHQPQHF. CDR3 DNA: TGTGCCAGCAGTACAAGGACGGACCCTCATCAGCCCCAGCATTTT.

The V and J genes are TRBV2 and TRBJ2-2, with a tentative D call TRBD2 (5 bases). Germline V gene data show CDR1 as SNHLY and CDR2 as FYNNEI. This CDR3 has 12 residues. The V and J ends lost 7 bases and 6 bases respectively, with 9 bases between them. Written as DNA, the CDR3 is TGTGCCAGCACACTGGACTCCGGGGAGCTGTTTTTT. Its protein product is CASTLDSGELFF. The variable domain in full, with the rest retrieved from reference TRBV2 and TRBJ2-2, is EPEVTQTPSHQVTQMGQEVILRCVPISNHLYFYWYRQILGQKVEFLVSFYNNEISEKSEIFDDQFSVERPDGSNFTLKIRSTKLEDSAMYFCASTLDSGELFFGEGSRLTVL.

DNA of the CDR3: TGTGCCAGCAGTGAAGCGCGGGGAGGGGGCGATACGCAGTATTTT. This codes for CASSEARGGGDTQYF. The chain has TRBV6-1 and TRBJ2-3, with D possibly called TRBD1 or TRBD2 (7 bases each). This CDR3 comprises 15 residues. Germline V lookup: CDR1 MNHNS, CDR2 SASEGT. The V end lost 0 bases, the J end lost 6 bases, and 13 bases lay between the germline ends.

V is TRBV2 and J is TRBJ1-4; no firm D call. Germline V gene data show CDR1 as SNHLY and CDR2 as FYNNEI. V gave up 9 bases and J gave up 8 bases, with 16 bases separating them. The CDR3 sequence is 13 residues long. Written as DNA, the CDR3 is TGTGCCAGACCTGCAGAGGACGCAGAAAAACTGTTTTTT. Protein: CARPAEDAEKLFF.

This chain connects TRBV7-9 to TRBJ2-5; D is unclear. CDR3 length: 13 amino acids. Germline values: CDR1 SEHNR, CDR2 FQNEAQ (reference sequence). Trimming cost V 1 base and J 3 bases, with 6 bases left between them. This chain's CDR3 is CASSLGVKETQYF. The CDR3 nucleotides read TGTGCCAGCAGCTTAGGTGTAAAAGAGACCCAGTACTTC.

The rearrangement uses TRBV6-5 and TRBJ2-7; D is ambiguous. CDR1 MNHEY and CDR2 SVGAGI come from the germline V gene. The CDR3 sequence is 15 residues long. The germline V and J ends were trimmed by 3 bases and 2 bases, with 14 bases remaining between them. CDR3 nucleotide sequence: TGTGCCAGCAGTTATCGCCCCGACGGAACCTACGAGCAGTACTTC. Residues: CASSYRPDGTYEQYF.